The present TCR beta chain was sequenced within a study of CD8+CD57+ T cells in acquired aplastic anemia (dated by TCRdb to 2017 to 2018). About the full investigation: A mean of approximately 3 ug of DNA, ranging from roughly 0.18 to 30 ug, was extracted from sorted CD4+ and CD8+ cells. A CD8+CD57+ expansion meant a frequency higher than the mean frequency seen in healthy subjects. Summary of the overall study and its limitations: Twenty-nine CD8+ CDR3 sequences were found in both patients and controls but appeared to be highly expressed in patients and within the immunodominant clones of the patients. No significant difference in CD8+ Simpson's diversity was found between patients and healthy controls (P=0.060).

Its CDR3 holds 13 amino acids, cysteine through phenylalanine. Just the 39-base CDR3 DNA is kept, in frame starting at base 1. CDR1 and CDR2 (MNHEY, SMNVEV) derive from the germline V gene (reference sequence). The patients picked for sequencing were ones in whom flow cytometry had shown an expansion of CD8+CD57+ cells. Severe acquired aplastic anemia was diagnosed in all patients according to International Study of Aplastic Anemia and Agranulocytosis and Camitta criteria. Patients had received no therapy at the time of blood sampling. In this study, sorted CD4+ and CD8+ T cells from the blood of healthy subjects and of severe aplastic anemia patients had their TCR repertoires deep-sequenced. In the USA, patient enrollment took place under clinicaltrials.gov protocols 00001620, 01623167, 00001397, 00071045, 00081523 and 00961064. Ficoll-Paque density gradient centrifugation was used to isolate peripheral blood mononuclear cells. Before DNA was extracted, CD4+ and CD8+ T cells were sorted using either FACS or magnetic beads.

Regarding this clonotype: The clone's antigen remains unknown. An end of the junction differs from the germline gene, which may be a read error.

TCR beta VDJ combination and CDR3 sequence profiling used genomic DNA as the template. An Illumina HiSeq 2000 was the platform used for TCR repertoire sequencing. On the study's bioinformatics: TRBV/TRBJ rearrangement plots, CDR3 size and DJ length profiles, and Simpson's diversity index were used to evaluate the repertoires. The most abundant DNA sequence in the deep sequencing data was defined as the immunodominant clone. CDR3 amino acid sequences were screened for sharing across subjects and were compared with published repertoires and the VDJdb database. TCRdb applied fastp at Q25 and MiXCR to the public reads, then kept only in-frame beta chains. Each entry is one CDR3 protein sequence, shown with its most common DNA and genes. These V and J calls are TCRdb output, not the study's own analysis. The sample yields 150,000 to 200,000 distinct CDR3 sequences; roughly 60% were counted once. The ten largest clones add up to under 55% of the sample.

Sequencing input: sorted CD4+, CD8+, or CD8+CD57+ T cells (not recorded which) from PBMCs. Recombination connected TRBV27 to TRBJ2-2, with a weak D call of TRBD2 (6 bases match). This TCR was recovered from a human donor with aplastic anemia. The DNA sequence is given as TGTGCCAGCAGTTTGGATCCGACGGGGGACCTGTTTTTT. Its protein reads: CASSLDPTGDLFF.